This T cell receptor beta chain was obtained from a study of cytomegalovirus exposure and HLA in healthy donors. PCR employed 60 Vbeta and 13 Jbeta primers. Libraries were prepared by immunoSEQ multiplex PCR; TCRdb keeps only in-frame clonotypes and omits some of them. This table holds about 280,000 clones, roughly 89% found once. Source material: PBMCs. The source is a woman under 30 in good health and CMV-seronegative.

The CDR3: CAIRGTSGGHQETQYF. CDR3 sequence (DNA): TGTGCCATCAGGGGGACTAGCGGGGGCCACCAAGAGACCCAGTACTTC. The chain joins TRBV10-3 to TRBJ2-5; TRBD2 matches at 14 bases. The trim removed 6 bases at V and 0 bases at J, leaving 3 bases unmatched. The CDR3 is made up of 16 amino acids. The germline V gene encodes CDR1 ENHRY and CDR2 SYGVKD.